The 28 T cell receptor beta chains below all came from one sample that was sequenced in a study of CD8 T cells in ankylosing spondylitis. Study-wide results and caveats: Blood of patients with ankylosing spondylitis appeared to be characterized by a TCR beta motif of about eight highly homologous variants.

In TCRdb, the 5' RACE reads were re-called with MiXCR into one record per CDR3 protein. The data hold roughly 450,000 distinct CDR3 sequences, with 25% to 30% observed a single time. These TCRs' antigens remain unknown. The sample consisted of blood, either unsorted or a sorted T cell fraction (not recorded which). These receptors were taken from a male donor with ankylosing spondylitis.

This clonotype was observed a handful of times. The genes are TRBV9 and TRBJ1-3; no definite D call. Germline CDR1 reads SGDLS; CDR2 reads YYNGEE. V lost 0 bases and J 1 base, leaving 8 bases between the germline ends. CDR3 size: 15 residues. CDR3 region: CASSVARESGNTIYF. CDR3 nucleotides: TGTGCCAGCAGCGTAGCGAGAGAGTCTGGAAACACCATATATTTT. The full variable domain, completed using reference TRBV9 and TRBJ1-3, is DSGVTQTPKHLITATGQRVTLRCSPRSGDLSVYWYQQSLDQGLQFLIQYYNGEERAKGNILERFSAQQFPDLHSELNLSSLELGDSALYFCASSVARESGNTIYFGEGSWLTVV.

V gene TRBV24-1 combines with J gene TRBJ2-1; TRBD1 aligns across 10 bases. With V trimmed by 0 bases and J by 4 bases, 17 bases remained unmatched. This CDR3 comprises 21 residues. Germline V gene sequence: CDR1 KGHDR, CDR2 SFDVKD. The CDR3 bases are TGTGCCACCAGTGATTTGGCGGCGGGGACAGGGGCCCTCAATACTTACAATGAGCAGTTCTTC. Its protein product is CATSDLAAGTGALNTYNEQFF.

The rearrangement joins TRBV3-1 to TRBJ2-1; 8 positions agree with TRBD2. This CDR3 is 17 amino acids long. Germline-derived CDR1 and CDR2 are LGHDT and YNNKEL (reference sequence). After removal of 2 bases from V and 7 bases from J, the junction contained 13 bases not matched to a gene. CDR3 region: CASSQQSPSGYFNEQFF. CDR3 in DNA: TGTGCCAGCAGCCAACAATCTCCTAGCGGGTATTTTAATGAGCAGTTCTTC.

This clonotype turned up a few times. This chain connects TRBV6-1 to TRBJ2-3, with D perhaps TRBD1 or TRBD2 (6 bases each). The V end lost 7 bases, the J end lost 4 bases, and 15 bases lay between the germline ends. The germline gives CDR1 MNHNS, CDR2 SASEGT. The CDR3 loop spans 14 amino acids. CDR3 in amino acids: CASTPPGGPDTQYF. The CDR3 coding sequence is TGTGCCAGCACCCCCCCTGGGGGGCCAGATACGCAGTATTTT.

This clonotype was observed a few times. The V call is TRBV12-3 or TRBV12-4, the J call TRBJ1-4; D is perhaps TRBD1 (5 bases). The CDR3 extends over 14 amino acids. The V and J ends lost 3 bases and 5 bases respectively, with 10 bases between them. CDR3 sequence reads: CASSFRGENEKLFF. CDR3 DNA: TGTGCCAGCAGTTTTCGAGGGGAAAATGAAAAACTGTTTTTT.

There are a few counts of this clonotype. This rearrangement joins TRBV7-9 to TRBJ2-4; D may be TRBD2 (6 bases). Looked up from germline, CDR1 is SEHNR and CDR2 is FQNEAQ (reference sequence). V lost 1 base to trimming and J lost 6 bases, with 10 bases between them. The CDR3 consists of 14 residues. CDR3 amino acids: CASSLGGEVNIQYF. The CDR3 DNA follows: TGTGCCAGCAGCTTAGGAGGGGAGGTAAACATTCAGTACTTC. Full variable domain (outside the CDR3, taken from reference TRBV7-9 and TRBJ2-4): DTGVSQNPRHKITKRGQNVTFRCDPISEHNRLYWYRQTLGQGPEFLTYFQNEAQLEKSRLLSDRFSAERPKGSFSTLEIQRTEQGDSAMYLCASSLGGEVNIQYFGAGTRLSVL.

This chain joins TRBV7-9 and TRBJ2-7; a possible D gene is TRBD1 (5 bases). Germline-derived CDR1 and CDR2 are SEHNR and FQNEAQ (reference sequence). V gave up 5 bases and J gave up 7 bases, with 12 bases separating them. The CDR3 has 12 amino acids. The CDR3 region is CASSTQVGEQYV. The CDR3 nucleotides are TGTGCCAGCAGCACACAGGTTGGGGAGCAGTACGTC.

The CDR3 nucleotides read TGTGCCAGCAGCGCGACAGCCGGGCCCCAAGAGACCCAGTACTTC. Translated: CASSATAGPQETQYF. V gene TRBV7-9 combines with J gene TRBJ2-5, with D perhaps matching TRBD1 (5 bases). Trimming removed 5 bases at V and 1 base at J, with 14 bases between. CDR3 length: 15 amino acids. The germline V gene encodes CDR1 SEHNR and CDR2 FQNEAQ (reference sequence). The entire variable domain, with the rest obtained from reference TRBV7-9 and TRBJ2-5, is as follows: DTGVSQNPRHKITKRGQNVTFRCDPISEHNRLYWYRQTLGQGPEFLTYFQNEAQLEKSRLLSDRFSAERPKGSFSTLEIQRTEQGDSAMYLCASSATAGPQETQYFGPGTRLLVL.

V is TRBV6-1 and J is TRBJ1-1; D remains unclear. The CDR3 contains 12 residues. The germline V gene has CDR1 MNHNS and CDR2 SASEGT. With 8 bases removed from V and 2 bases from J, the gap between germline ends came to 9 bases. CDR3 in amino acids: CASERGNTEAFF. DNA of the CDR3: TGTGCCAGCGAAAGAGGAAACACTGAAGCTTTCTTT.

The chain uses TRBV4-2 and TRBJ1-2; maybe TRBD1 (5 bases). The V gene lost 0 bases and the J gene lost 1 base, with 21 bases spanning the gap. Per the germline V gene, CDR1 is LGHNA and CDR2 is YNFKEQ. The CDR3 spans 19 residues. The CDR3 DNA sequence: TGTGCCAGCAGCCAAGATCTAGTACCGGGTAGGGGACGTAACTATGGCTACACCTTC. It encodes CASSQDLVPGRGRNYGYTF.

This chain joins TRBV20-1 and TRBJ2-1; weak D call: TRBD2 (6 bases). Deletions cut 6 bases from V and 5 bases from J, with 20 bases between. CDR1 and CDR2 from the germline V gene are DFQATT and SNEGSKA (reference sequence). The CDR3 is made up of 15 amino acids. The CDR3 DNA follows: TGCAGTGCGGGGGACTCCTTTAAATCTAACAATGAGCAGTTCTTC. This encodes CSAGDSFKSNNEQFF.

The sample holds a few counts of this clonotype. This chain connects TRBV6-2 or TRBV6-3 to TRBJ1-5, with a weak D call TRBD1 (5 bases). This CDR3 is built from 13 residues. V lost 2 bases and J 8 bases, leaving 10 bases between the germline ends. Germline-derived CDR1 and CDR2 are MNHEY and SVGEGT. This CDR3 reads CASSYAGLKPQHF. DNA for the CDR3: TGTGCCAGCAGTTACGCAGGGCTGAAGCCCCAGCATTTT.

This clonotype has a handful of counts. The chain couples TRBV10-1 to TRBJ2-1; the match to TRBD1 covers 7 bases. Germline V gene data show CDR1 as WNHNN and CDR2 as SYGVQD (reference sequence). V was pared by 5 bases and J by 9 bases, with 13 bases of the junction left unmatched. The CDR3 has 15 residues. The DNA of the CDR3 is TGCGCCAGCAGTTCTACTGGACAGGCTGAAAGTGAGCAGTTCTTC. It translates to CASSSTGQAESEQFF.

This clonotype appeared many times. The V call is TRBV11-2, the J call TRBJ2-3; D uncertain. The CDR3 is 14 residues long. Trimming took off 1 base at V and 0 bases at J, with 5 bases between the two ends. Germline V gene lookup returns CDR1 SGHAT and CDR2 FQNNGV. The CDR3 loop is CASSLGFSTDTQYF. DNA for the CDR3: TGTGCCAGCAGCTTAGGTTTTAGCACAGATACGCAGTATTTT.

This clonotype was recorded a few times. The chain couples TRBV20-1 to TRBJ2-5; D not resolved. Trimming removed 0 bases from V and 5 bases from J, with 13 bases in between. Germline V lookup: CDR1 DFQATT, CDR2 SNEGSKA (reference sequence). The CDR3 loop spans 14 amino acids. The CDR3 region is CSARDWRVGETQYF. CDR3 nucleotides: TGCAGTGCTAGAGATTGGAGAGTTGGGGAGACCCAGTACTTC.

The CDR3 sequence: CSARTGVSQETQYF. Here the CDR3 DNA reads TGCAGTGCCAGAACCGGGGTATCCCAAGAGACCCAGTACTTC. The rearrangement links TRBV20-1 to TRBJ2-5; a weak D match, TRBD2 (5 bases). The CDR3 consists of 14 residues. Trimming removed 6 bases at V and 1 base at J, with 15 bases between. Germline V gene sequence: CDR1 DFQATT, CDR2 SNEGSKA (reference sequence).

V gene TRBV7-9 combines with J gene TRBJ2-1; TRBD2 aligns across 9 bases. The CDR3 consists of 10 residues. Unmatched junction bases numbered 4, after V lost 10 bases and J lost 12 bases. CDR1 and CDR2 (germline): SEHNR, FQNEAQ (reference sequence). In DNA, the CDR3 is TGTGCCACCGCGGGAGGGCTGCAGTTCTTC. The encoded protein is CATAGGLQFF.

The chain combines TRBV5-1 with TRBJ2-5; 7 bases are a match to TRBD2. The CDR3 is made up of 13 amino acids. Germline assignment: CDR1 SGHRS and CDR2 YFSETQ. After removal of 2 bases from V and 5 bases from J, the junction contained 3 bases not matched to a gene. The CDR3 sequence: CASSFFGRETQYF. The CDR3 nucleotides read TGCGCCAGCAGCTTCTTCGGGAGGGAGACCCAGTACTTC.

The rearrangement joins TRBV20-1 to TRBJ1-2, with unresolved D. The CDR3 has 11 residues. The germline CDR1 and CDR2 sequences are DFQATT and SNEGSKA (reference sequence). The V gene lost 7 bases and the J gene lost 2 bases, with 8 bases spanning the gap. CDR3 in amino acids: CSVGLNYGYTF. The CDR3, as DNA: TGCAGTGTTGGGCTAAACTATGGCTACACCTTC.

CDR3 residues: CATSRDWDRNYEQYF. As DNA, the CDR3 is TGTGCCACCAGCAGAGATTGGGACAGAAACTACGAGCAGTACTTC. The chain combines TRBV15 with TRBJ2-7; TRBD1 agrees at 7 bases. The CDR3 loop spans 15 amino acids. Germline trimming cut 0 bases from V and 3 bases from J; bases unmatched to any gene: 5. Germline CDR1 reads LNHNV; CDR2 reads YYDKDF (reference sequence).

V gene TRBV20-1 combines with J gene TRBJ2-7; 7 positions agree with TRBD2. This CDR3 is 15 amino acids long. The V and J ends lost 0 bases and 3 bases, in that order; junction bases with no gene match: 8. The V gene's germline CDR1 is DFQATT and CDR2 SNEGSKA (reference sequence). The CDR3 sequence is CSARDVLSGGYEQYF. In DNA form, the CDR3 reads TGCAGTGCTAGAGATGTACTTTCGGGGGGCTACGAGCAGTACTTC.

V usage is TRBV20-1 and J usage is TRBJ2-7; D unresolved. The CDR3 loop spans 13 amino acids. In germline, CDR1 is DFQATT, CDR2 SNEGSKA (reference sequence). Trimming took off 0 bases at V and 1 base at J, with 7 bases between the two ends. CDR3 DNA: TGCAGTGCTAGAGATTCGGTTTCCTACGAGCAGTACTTC. Its protein is CSARDSVSYEQYF.

In this sample, this clonotype turned up a few times. This chain uses TRBV5-1 with TRBJ2-1, with 7 nucleotides matching TRBD2. There are 16 residues in the CDR3. With V trimmed by 3 bases and J by 0 bases, 6 bases remained unmatched. The germline V gene encodes CDR1 SGHRS and CDR2 YFSETQ. The CDR3, as DNA: TGCGCCAGCAGCTCCCAAGCGGGGAACTCCTACAATGAGCAGTTCTTC. It codes for CASSSQAGNSYNEQFF.

The chain links TRBV20-1 to TRBJ2-7; the match to TRBD2 covers 11 bases. CDR3 length equals 15 residues. Germline V gives CDR1 DFQATT, CDR2 SNEGSKA (reference sequence). Trimming removed 3 bases from V and 4 bases from J; junction bases left unmatched: 8. As DNA, the CDR3 is TGCAGTGCTAGCGACGCGGTAGCGGGAGGGTACGAGCAGTACTTC. Encoded protein: CSASDAVAGGYEQYF.

The chain employs TRBV7-2 and TRBJ2-7, with no clear D. The CDR3 contains 13 residues. CDR1 and CDR2 (germline): SGHTA, FQGNSA. V lost 3 bases and J lost 3, with 9 bases in between. The CDR3 loop reads CASSFGRNYEQYV. CDR3 bases: TGTGCCAGCAGCTTCGGCAGGAACTACGAGCAGTACGTC.

This clonotype was seen ten or more times. The V call is TRBV7-8, the J call TRBJ2-7; TRBD2 agrees at 9 bases. Trimming removed 1 base from V and 0 bases from J; junction bases left unmatched: 4. CDR3 length: 16 residues. CDR1 is SGHVS, CDR2 FQNEAQ, per germline. The CDR3 spells CASSLVGSGSSYEQYF. CDR3 bases: TGTGCCAGCAGCTTAGTAGGTAGCGGGAGCTCCTACGAGCAGTACTTC.

This clonotype was seen more than once but under ten times. The gene calls are TRBV29-1 and TRBJ2-1, with 11 bases that match TRBD2. This CDR3 contains 16 residues. The germline CDR1 and CDR2 sequences are SQVTM and ANQGSEA. V lost 8 bases to trimming and J lost 9 bases; unmatched junction nucleotides: 18. The CDR3 region has the DNA TGCAGCCACAAACCCTGGGGGGCTAGCGGGAGGTCTGAGCAGTTCTTC. Residues: CSHKPWGASGRSEQFF.

The chain combines TRBV3-1 with TRBJ2-1; D ambiguous. Germline assignment: CDR1 LGHDT and CDR2 YNNKEL (reference sequence). This CDR3 is 14 amino acids long. The V gene lost 1 base and the J gene lost 8 bases, with 12 bases spanning the gap. CDR3 loop: CASSQVPGYDEQFF. For the CDR3, the DNA is TGTGCCAGCAGCCAAGTTCCGGGTTATGATGAGCAGTTCTTC.